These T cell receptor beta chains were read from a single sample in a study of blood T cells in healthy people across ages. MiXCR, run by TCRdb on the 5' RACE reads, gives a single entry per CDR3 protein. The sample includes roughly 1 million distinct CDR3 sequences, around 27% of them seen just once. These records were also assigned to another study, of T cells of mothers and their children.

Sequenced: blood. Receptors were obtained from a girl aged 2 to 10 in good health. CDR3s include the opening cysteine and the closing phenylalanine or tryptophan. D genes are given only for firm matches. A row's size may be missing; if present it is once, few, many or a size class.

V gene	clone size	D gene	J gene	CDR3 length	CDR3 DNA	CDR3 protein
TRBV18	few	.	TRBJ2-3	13	TGTGCCAGCTCACCTTCTCCAGGAGATACGCAGTATTTT	CASSPSPGDTQYF
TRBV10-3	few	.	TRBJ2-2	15	TGTGCCATCAGGACTGGAGGGGGTGACACCGGGGAGCTGTTTTTT	CAIRTGGGDTGELFF
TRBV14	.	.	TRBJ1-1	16	TGTGCCAGCAGTCCTTCTCTGGGACACCGAAACACTGAAGCTTTCTTT	CASSPSLGHRNTEAFF
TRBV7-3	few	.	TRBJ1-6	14	TGTGCCAGCAGCACCGGGTTTGAGGATTCACCCCTCCACTTT	CASSTGFEDSPLHF
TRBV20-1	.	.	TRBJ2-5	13	TGCAGTGCTACCCCAGGGGGGGACGAGACCCAGTACTTC	CSATPGGDETQYF
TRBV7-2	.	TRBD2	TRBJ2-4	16	TGTGCCAGCAGCTCCGGGACTAGCGGGAGCAGCAACATTCAGTACTTC	CASSSGTSGSSNIQYF
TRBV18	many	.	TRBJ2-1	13	TGTGCCAGCTCACGAGGACTCGACAATGAGCAGTTCTTC	CASSRGLDNEQFF
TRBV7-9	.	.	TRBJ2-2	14	TGTGCCAGCAGACGGACAGAAAACACCGGGGAGCTGTTTTTT	CASRRTENTGELFF
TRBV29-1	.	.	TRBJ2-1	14	TGCAGCGTATGGACTCCTCCCGACTACAATGAGCAGTTCTTC	CSVWTPPDYNEQFF
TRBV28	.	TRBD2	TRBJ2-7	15	TGTGCCAGCAGTCCCCTAGCGGAGAGCTCCTACGAGCAGTACTTC	CASSPLAESSYEQYF
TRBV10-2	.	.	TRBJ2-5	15	TGCGCCAGCCGAGAAGGGGGGAGGATCCAAGAGACCCAGTACTTC	CASREGGRIQETQYF
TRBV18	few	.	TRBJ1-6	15	TGTGCCAGCTCAGAGGACCAGCCCGGCCGTTCACCCCTCCACTTT	CASSEDQPGRSPLHF
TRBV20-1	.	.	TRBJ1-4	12	TGCAGTGCTAGGGAGATAGAAGAAAAACTGTTTTTT	CSAREIEEKLFF
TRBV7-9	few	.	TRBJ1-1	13	TGTGCCAGCAGCTGGCAGCAGAGCACTGAAGCTTTCTTT	CASSWQQSTEAFF
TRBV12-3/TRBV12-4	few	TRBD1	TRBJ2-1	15	TGTGCCAGCATGAAGACAGGGGGCTCCTACAATGAGCAGTTCTTC	CASMKTGGSYNEQFF
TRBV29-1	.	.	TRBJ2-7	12	TGCAGCGTTGAAGTTAGGGGGTACGAGCAGTACTTC	CSVEVRGYEQYF
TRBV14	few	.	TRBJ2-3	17	TGTGCCAGCAGCCAAGAAGGGGACGGGGGCCCCACAGATACGCAGTATTTT	CASSQEGDGGPTDTQYF
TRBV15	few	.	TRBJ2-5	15	TGTGCCACCAGCAGAGGAGCTAGCGTCCAAGAGACCCAGTACTTC	CATSRGASVQETQYF
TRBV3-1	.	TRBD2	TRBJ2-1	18	TGTGCCAGCAGCCTACAAAGGGAGGGGAAGGGGTCTTACAATGAGCAGTTCTTC	CASSLQREGKGSYNEQFF
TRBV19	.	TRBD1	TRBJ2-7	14	TGTGCCAGTAGTGTTGTGGGACAGGGCCCCGAGCAGTACTTC	CASSVVGQGPEQYF
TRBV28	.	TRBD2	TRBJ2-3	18	TGTGCCAGCAGTTCGGGGACTAGCGGGAGGGCCATCACAGATACGCAGTATTTT	CASSSGTSGRAITDTQYF